A single sample is the source of the 16 T cell receptor beta chains below, sequenced in a study of cytomegalovirus exposure and HLA in healthy donors. This PCR relied on a set of 60 Vbeta primers and 13 Jbeta primers. The assay was immunoSEQ multiplex PCR, and TCRdb's table has in-frame clones only and misses some. The repertoire holds more than 130,000 clones, over 60% seen once, with 6.8% in the top ten. Sample: PBMCs. Receptor source: a man aged 40-49 years in good health and CMV-seropositive.

CDR3 sequence (DNA): TGTGCCAGCAGCCTGAGCGGGGGCTCCTACGAGCAGTACTTC. This codes for CASSLSGGSYEQYF. The chain recombines TRBV5-6 with TRBJ2-7; 8 nucleotides agree with TRBD2. Unmatched junction bases numbered 3, after V lost 4 bases and J lost 0 bases. This CDR3 has 14 residues. CDR1 and CDR2 (germline): SGHDT, YYEEEE.

This clone has more than one count but fewer than ten. This sequence joins TRBV5-1 and TRBJ2-2; D is undetermined. This CDR3 comprises 13 residues. Germline V lookup: CDR1 SGHRS, CDR2 YFSETQ. V lost 3 bases and J 4 bases, leaving 7 bases between the germline ends. The DNA for the CDR3 is TGCGCCAGCAGCTCACAGCTCACCGGGGAGCTGTTTTTT. It codes for CASSSQLTGELFF. Variable domain in full (rest from reference TRBV5-1 and TRBJ2-2): KAGVTQTPRYLIKTRGQQVTLSCSPISGHRSVSWYQQTPGQGLQFLFEYFSETQRNKGNFPGRFSGRQFSNSRSEMNVSTLELGDSALYLCASSSQLTGELFFGEGSRLTVL.

The V call is TRBV2, the J call TRBJ1-1, with D unclear. CDR1 is SNHLY, CDR2 FYNNEI, per germline. This CDR3 spans 14 amino acids. V was cut by 1 base and J by 5 bases, with 11 bases left in between. The CDR3 here is CASSEVNLRTEAFF. In DNA, the CDR3 is TGTGCCAGCAGTGAAGTGAACTTACGAACTGAAGCTTTCTTT.

The chain combines TRBV19 with TRBJ1-2, with a possible D match to TRBD1 (6 bases). Trimming pared 4 bases from V and 2 bases from J, leaving 14 bases between. Looked up from germline, CDR1 is LNHDA and CDR2 is SQIVND (reference sequence). The CDR3 spans 15 residues. CDR3 sequence: CASSKYWTENYGYTF. The CDR3 DNA follows: TGTGCCAGTAGTAAGTACTGGACAGAGAACTATGGCTACACCTTC.

The rearrangement joins TRBV29-1 to TRBJ1-2; 7 bases fit TRBD1. This CDR3 region has 12 residues. J lost 4 bases, V lost 6 bases, and 5 bases had no gene match. Germline values: CDR1 SQVTM, CDR2 ANQGSEA. This chain's CDR3 is CSVDDRVYGYTF. The CDR3 coding sequence is TGCAGCGTGGACGACAGGGTCTATGGCTACACCTTC.

In DNA, the CDR3 is TGTGCCAGCAGCCTTACAGGGGCGGACTATGGCTACACCTTC. Protein product: CASSLTGADYGYTF. This chain connects TRBV5-6 to TRBJ1-2; 7 nucleotides align to TRBD1. CDR1 and CDR2 from the germline V gene are SGHDT and YYEEEE. This CDR3 contains 14 residues. Trimming removed 4 bases from V and 3 bases from J; junction bases left unmatched: 6.

The chain uses TRBV29-1 and TRBJ2-7; D might be TRBD1 (6 bases). This CDR3 has 14 residues. The V and J ends lost 2 bases and 5 bases respectively, with 16 bases between them. Germline V gene lookup returns CDR1 SQVTM and CDR2 ANQGSEA. Here the CDR3 reads CSVESPQGLNEQYF. In DNA form, the CDR3 reads TGCAGCGTTGAATCACCACAGGGATTAAACGAGCAGTACTTC.

J is TRBJ2-2 and V is TRBV7-9; 7 bases are a match to TRBD1. The V gene's germline CDR1 is SEHNR and CDR2 FQNEAQ (reference sequence). V lost 5 bases to trimming and J lost 0 bases; unmatched junction nucleotides: 6. The CDR3 totals 16 residues. CDR3 protein: CASSGRQGTNTGELFF. In DNA, the CDR3 is TGTGCCAGCAGCGGACGACAGGGTACGAACACCGGGGAGCTGTTTTTT.

This clone occurred once. The chain links TRBV5-1 to TRBJ2-6, with D possibly TRBD1 on 5 matching bases. Per germline, CDR1 SGHRS and CDR2 YFSETQ. CDR3 length equals 18 residues. The V end was cut by 0 bases, the J end by 2 bases, with 15 bases between. CDR3 in amino acids: CASSLGQGFTTGANVLTF. The CDR3 nucleotides are TGCGCCAGCAGCTTGGGGCAGGGATTTACAACTGGGGCCAACGTCCTGACTTTC.

V is TRBV6-6 and J is TRBJ1-5; 9 bases fit TRBD1. J gave up 5 bases and V 11 bases, and 4 bases lay outside the gene matches. The germline CDR1 and CDR2 sequences are MNHNY and SVGAGI (reference sequence). The length of the CDR3 is 12 residues. The CDR3 coding sequence is TGTGCCGGTGGACAGGGGTATCAGCCCCAGCATTTT. Its protein is CAGGQGYQPQHF.

The CDR3 spells CASSLVQTYGYTF. In DNA form, the CDR3 reads TGTGCCAGCAGCTTAGTACAGACCTATGGCTACACCTTC. The gene calls are TRBV5-4 and TRBJ1-2, with D hard to call. The V and J ends lost 2 bases and 4 bases respectively, with 9 bases between them. The CDR3 covers 13 residues. Germline V gene sequence: CDR1 SGHNT, CDR2 YYREEE (reference sequence).

This clone was observed a handful of times. The chain combines TRBV30 with TRBJ2-7; D unclear. V lost 5 bases and J 6 bases, leaving 8 bases between the germline ends. In germline, CDR1 is GTSNPN, CDR2 SVGIG (reference sequence). CDR3 size: 10 residues. For the CDR3, the DNA is TGTGCCTGGTCCTTGCGCGAGCAGTACTTC. Its protein product is CAWSLREQYF.

V gene TRBV6-5 combines with J gene TRBJ2-7, with 8 bases aligning to TRBD2. This CDR3 is 13 amino acids long. Germline V gene lookup returns CDR1 MNHEY and CDR2 SVGAGI. The trim removed 5 bases at V and 2 bases at J, leaving 2 bases unmatched. This CDR3 is CASSAGLAYEQYF. The CDR3 DNA follows: TGTGCCAGCAGTGCGGGACTAGCCTACGAGCAGTACTTC.

The chain carries TRBV18 and TRBJ1-5; 8 bases map to TRBD1. This CDR3 has 16 amino acids. Germline CDR1 is KGHSH and CDR2 is LQKENI. With 4 bases clipped from V and 5 bases from J, the junction kept 10 bases outside the gene matches. In DNA, the CDR3 is TGTGCCAGCTCACGACCGGGTGGACAGGGCGATCAGCCCCAGCATTTT. It is translated as CASSRPGGQGDQPQHF. The full variable domain, with the rest looked up from reference TRBV18 and TRBJ1-5, is NAGVMQNPRHLVRRRGQEARLRCSPMKGHSHVYWYRQLPEEGLKFMVYLQKENIIDESGMPKERFSAEFPKEGPSILRIQQVVRGDSAAYFCASSRPGGQGDQPQHFGDGTRLSIL.

This clone has only a few counts. V is TRBV2 and J is TRBJ1-1, with 8 bases fitting TRBD1. Trimming removed 4 bases from V and 4 bases from J; junction bases left unmatched: 2. From germline, CDR1 is SNHLY and CDR2 FYNNEI. The CDR3 length is 13 residues. DNA for the CDR3: TGTGCCAGCAGTGGAACAGGGGGCACTGAAGCTTTCTTT. It translates to CASSGTGGTEAFF. The full variable domain, completed using reference TRBV2 and TRBJ1-1, is EPEVTQTPSHQVTQMGQEVILRCVPISNHLYFYWYRQILGQKVEFLVSFYNNEISEKSEIFDDQFSVERPDGSNFTLKIRSTKLEDSAMYFCASSGTGGTEAFFGQGTRLTVV.

J is TRBJ2-7 and V is TRBV4-1, with a possible D match to TRBD1 (6 bases). From germline, CDR1 is MGHRA and CDR2 YSYEKL. The CDR3 is 15 residues long. The germline V and J ends were trimmed by 4 bases and 6 bases, with 19 bases remaining between them. The CDR3 nucleotides read TGCGCCAGCAGCCCGACGCCCCTCAGGGGTCGCGAGCAGTACTTC. Translation gives CASSPTPLRGREQYF.